In this sample, the clone carrying this T cell receptor (beta chain) turned up once. What it binds is not known. J was trimmed by 2 bases and V by 4 bases; bases with no gene match: 7. The CDR3 has 15 amino acids. Germline values: CDR1 MNHEY, CDR2 SVGAGI. TCRdb keeps only in-frame clones here, not all; method: immunoSEQ multiplex PCR. Among over 130,000 clones listed, about 93% were seen once. The sample comes from a study of T cell responses to AZD1222 COVID-19 vaccine. Study observations and caveats: Scientists sampled the repertoires only once the peak T cell response had passed.

Sequenced here: peripheral blood, sampled on day 0 of AZD1222 vaccination. This chain links TRBV6-5 with TRBJ1-1, with TRBD1 matching 7 bases. The receptor was isolated from an adult in good health. The CDR3 sequence is CASSSQTGLNTEAFF. CDR3 coding DNA: TGTGCCAGCAGTTCCCAGACAGGGTTAAACACTGAAGCTTTCTTT.